What follows are 10 T cell receptor beta chains derived from one specimen sequenced in a study of blood T cell repertoires in COVID-19. The table came from immunoSEQ multiplex PCR; TCRdb's copy has only in-frame clones and leaves some out. The data contain 95,000 to 150,000 clones, 75% to 90% of them singletons. The sample taken for sequencing was peripheral blood. All receptors come from a woman in her 70s with acute or convalescent COVID-19.

This clone has only one observation. This chain uses TRBV10-1 with TRBJ2-7, with D unresolved. Germline CDR1 is WNHNN and CDR2 is SYGVQD (reference sequence). This CDR3 contains 13 residues. V lost 0 bases to trimming and J lost 6 bases, with 9 bases between them. Written as DNA, the CDR3 is TGCGCCAGCAGTGAGTCGGGCTTCGGCGAGCAGTACTTC. Translated: CASSESGFGEQYF.

Here the CDR3 reads CASSEDRGAGNTIYF. CDR3 DNA sequence: TGCGCCAGCAGCGAGGACAGGGGGGCCGGAAACACCATATATTTT. The J gene is TRBJ1-3, the V gene TRBV5-1; 10 bases line up with TRBD1. V was clipped by 4 bases and J by 4 bases; unmatched bases: 5. The CDR3 is 15 residues long. The germline V gene has CDR1 SGHRS and CDR2 YFSETQ.

The rearrangement uses TRBV9 and TRBJ1-4; TRBD1 is a possible D gene (6 bases). This CDR3 comprises 14 residues. V shed 0 bases and J shed 7 bases, with 10 bases lying between them. The germline V gene has CDR1 SGDLS and CDR2 YYNGEE. The CDR3 coding sequence is TGTGCCAGCAGCGTAGGGGGGCAGGGTGAAAAACTGTTTTTT. Its protein is CASSVGGQGEKLFF.

This clone was detected only a few times. The rearrangement joins TRBV3-1 (or the pseudogene TRBV3-2) to TRBJ2-2; maybe TRBD2 (5 bases). With 4 bases removed from V and 1 base from J, the gap between germline ends came to 13 bases. Germline V gene sequence: CDR1 LGHDT, CDR2 YNNKEL (reference sequence). The CDR3 loop spans 16 amino acids. The CDR3 DNA is TGTGCCAGCAGCCCTGCGGGCGGAATGAACACCGGGGAGCTGTTTTTT. It translates to CASSPAGGMNTGELFF.

The V and J genes are TRBV19 and TRBJ2-7, with 10 bases lining up with TRBD1. The junction had 11 bases not matched to a gene; V was cut back by 3 bases and J by 3 bases. This CDR3 has 17 amino acids. Germline CDR1 is LNHDA and CDR2 is SQIVND (reference sequence). The CDR3 nucleotides read TGTGCCAGTAGTATCGGATTTTCACGGACAGGGGGCTACGAGCAGTACTTC. Translating gives CASSIGFSRTGGYEQYF.

This chain joins TRBV28 and TRBJ2-5; D unresolved. Trimming removed 3 bases from V and 8 bases from J, with 7 bases in between. The germline V gene encodes CDR1 MDHEN and CDR2 SYDVKM. The CDR3 extends over 11 amino acids. CDR3 sequence (DNA): TGTGCCAGCAGTTTCCTAAGAACCCAGTACTTC. Translating it yields CASSFLRTQYF.

The chain is built from TRBV3-1 (or the pseudogene TRBV3-2) and TRBJ2-5; TRBD2 matches at 7 bases. V lost 3 bases and J lost 5; bases outside the gene matches: 12. The CDR3 contains 16 residues. The germline V gene encodes CDR1 LGHDT and CDR2 YNNKEL (reference sequence). CDR3 nucleotide sequence: TGTGCCAGCAGCCAGAGAATCGGGGGGAATGGGGAGACCCAGTACTTC. Translating gives CASSQRIGGNGETQYF.

The chain is built from TRBV21-1 and TRBJ1-5; the DNA was not compared with TRBD1, the D call given in the table. TRBV21-1 is noted as a pseudogene. CDR3 length: 15 residues. For the CDR3, the DNA is TGTGCCAGCAGCGGACGACAGGGTAAGGCTCAGCCCCAGCATTTT. It encodes CASSGRQGKAQPQHF.

The gene calls are TRBV29-1 and TRBJ2-1; D possibly corresponds to TRBD2 (7 bases). V gave up 7 bases and J gave up 0 bases, with 16 bases separating them. The CDR3 has 15 amino acids. Germline values: CDR1 SQVTM, CDR2 ANQGSEA. The CDR3 DNA reads as TGCAGCGGTCGGGGGGCTGTACTCTCCTACAATGAGCAGTTCTTC. Its protein product is CSGRGAVLSYNEQFF.

The chain couples TRBV9 to TRBJ2-2, with D perhaps matching TRBD2 (5 bases). With 4 bases removed from V and 3 bases from J, the gap between germline ends came to 22 bases. Germline assignment: CDR1 SGDLS and CDR2 YYNGEE. The length of the CDR3 is 18 residues. CDR3 amino acids: CASSPPPLPSSYTGELFF. In DNA, the CDR3 is TGTGCCAGCAGCCCCCCTCCATTACCTAGCAGTTACACCGGGGAGCTGTTTTTT.